Following are 27 T cell receptor beta chains from one sample sequenced in a study of blood T cell repertoires in COVID-19. Sequencing was performed with immunoSEQ multiplex PCR; in TCRdb, only in-frame clones are kept and a portion is missing. The repertoire holds some 250,000 clones, with about 83% as singletons. The sample comprised peripheral blood. The source is a man older than 75 with acute or convalescent COVID-19.

This CDR3 reads CASSLTAGGVGYTF. As DNA, the CDR3 is TGTGCCAGCAGCTTAACCGCAGGGGGAGTAGGCTACACCTTC. The V call is TRBV7-9, the J call TRBJ1-2; 7 bases agree with TRBD1. The ends lost 2 bases at V and 8 bases at J; junction bases unmatched: 8. CDR1 is SEHNR, CDR2 FQNEAQ, per germline (reference sequence). This CDR3 region has 14 residues.

The rearrangement links TRBV19 to TRBJ2-5; D is ambiguous. This CDR3 has 12 residues. Deletions cut 5 bases from V and 5 bases from J, with 9 bases between. Per germline, CDR1 LNHDA and CDR2 SQIVND (reference sequence). CDR3 nucleotides: TGTGCCAGTAGTCATCTCAGGGAGACCCAGTACTTC. Its translation is CASSHLRETQYF.

The rearrangement uses TRBV28 and TRBJ1-1; tentatively, D is TRBD1 (5 bases). Trimming left V 7 bases short and J 1 base short, with 10 bases between. CDR1 is MDHEN and CDR2 is SYDVKM in the germline V gene. The CDR3 covers 13 residues. For the CDR3, the DNA is TGTGCCAGCATAGGACAACCGAACACTGAAGCTTTCTTT. It codes for CASIGQPNTEAFF.

The genes are TRBV7-9 and TRBJ2-1; TRBD1 is a possible D gene (6 bases). V was shortened by 3 bases and J by 9 bases, with 12 bases between the two germline ends. CDR3 length: 13 amino acids. CDR1 is SEHNR, CDR2 FQNEAQ, per germline (reference sequence). Here the CDR3 DNA reads TGTGCCAGCAGCTTCAGGGGAGCTGGTGAGCAGTTCTTC. It yields the protein CASSFRGAGEQFF.

The chain couples TRBV19 to TRBJ1-5; 7 nucleotides agree with TRBD1. The CDR3 length is 17 residues. Germline values: CDR1 LNHDA, CDR2 SQIVND (reference sequence). V lost 3 bases and J lost 3; bases outside the gene matches: 11. CDR3 DNA sequence: TGTGCCAGTAGTATCCTACAGGGGACGAGTGACAATCAGCCCCAGCATTTT. Amino acids: CASSILQGTSDNQPQHF.

CDR3 region: CASSLAGRAYNEQFF. The CDR3 nucleotides are TGCGCCAGCAGCTTGGCCGGGAGGGCCTACAATGAGCAGTTCTTC. J is TRBJ2-1 and V is TRBV5-1, with 8 bases that match TRBD2. CDR1 and CDR2 (germline): SGHRS, YFSETQ. The V and J ends lost 0 bases and 2 bases, in that order; junction bases with no gene match: 1. The CDR3 contains 15 residues.

The chain links TRBV3-1 (or the pseudogene TRBV3-2) to TRBJ1-1; D is possibly TRBD1 (6 bases). Trimming removed 6 bases at V and 0 bases at J, with 17 bases between. Per germline, CDR1 LGHDT and CDR2 YNNKEL (reference sequence). This CDR3 region has 16 residues. The CDR3 protein is CASSPQTGLMNTEAFF. CDR3 nucleotides: TGTGCCAGCAGTCCCCAGACAGGCCTTATGAACACTGAAGCTTTCTTT.

On this clone: The sample carries other DNA sequences with the same CDR3. The chain recombines TRBV19 with TRBJ1-1; no firm D call. The CDR3 spans 14 residues. Germline-derived CDR1 and CDR2 are LNHDA and SQIVND (reference sequence). Trimming pared 3 bases from V and 1 base from J, leaving 9 bases between. CDR3 sequence: CASSIPGQNTEAFF. CDR3 coding DNA: TGTGCCAGTAGTATCCCAGGCCAGAACACTGAAGCTTTCTTT.

This chain connects TRBV13 to TRBJ2-2; a possible D gene is TRBD1 (5 bases). Germline V CDR1 and CDR2: PRHDT, FYEKMQ (reference sequence). The CDR3 has 16 amino acids. Trimming removed 5 bases at V and 0 bases at J, with 13 bases between. The DNA for the CDR3 is TGTGCCAGCAGCCCCCGGACACTTACGAACACCGGGGAGCTGTTTTTT. Encoded protein: CASSPRTLTNTGELFF.

The CDR3 bases are TGTGCCAGCAGTGAAGATAGTACAGGATATAATTCACCCCTCCACTTT. It translates to CASSEDSTGYNSPLHF. The rearrangement uses TRBV2 and TRBJ1-6, with a weak D call TRBD1 (5 bases). Between the trimmed V and J ends, which lost 1 base and 4 bases, there was a span of 11 bases. This CDR3 has 16 residues. Germline V gene sequence: CDR1 SNHLY, CDR2 FYNNEI.

The rearrangement joins TRBV9 to TRBJ1-5; D not certain. The CDR3 has 13 residues. V dropped 4 bases and J dropped 6 bases, with 11 bases sitting between them. Looked up from germline, CDR1 is SGDLS and CDR2 is YYNGEE. The CDR3 region is CASSPGLSQPQHF. The CDR3 DNA sequence: TGTGCCAGCAGCCCAGGTTTGAGTCAGCCCCAGCATTTT.

In its sample, this clone was seen once. The chain links TRBV28 to TRBJ1-1, with a weak D call TRBD1 (5 bases). Trimming cost V 2 bases and J 2 bases, with 18 bases left between them. The germline V gene encodes CDR1 MDHEN and CDR2 SYDVKM. This CDR3 is 17 amino acids long. Written as DNA, the CDR3 is TGTGCCAGCAGTTTAACCGGAGGGGCCGGAACAAACACTGAAGCTTTCTTT. Translating gives CASSLTGGAGTNTEAFF.

The chain recombines TRBV24-1 with TRBJ2-3; maybe TRBD1 (5 bases). The CDR3 spans 15 residues. V lost 0 bases and J lost 3, with 9 bases in between. Germline V gene data show CDR1 as KGHDR and CDR2 as SFDVKD. The CDR3 reads CATSDLRQGTDTQYF. As DNA, the CDR3 is TGTGCCACCAGTGATTTGCGGCAGGGAACAGATACGCAGTATTTT.

This clone was detected only a few times. V and J are TRBV6-1 and TRBJ1-2, with D possibly matching TRBD1 (5 bases). Trimming took 3 bases from V and 8 from J, leaving 16 bases between them. Germline CDR1 MNHNS, CDR2 SASEGT. The CDR3 totals 14 residues. CDR3 nucleotides: TGTGCCAGCAGTGAGGGGCAGGGTATTTGGGGCTACACCTTC. It yields the protein CASSEGQGIWGYTF.

The genes are TRBV7-9 and TRBJ2-7, with 7 bases aligning to TRBD1. This CDR3 region has 13 residues. The germline CDR1 and CDR2 sequences are SEHNR and FQNEAQ (reference sequence). J lost 2 bases, V lost 3 bases, and 1 base had no gene match. The CDR3 protein is CASSFGTAYEQYF. DNA for the CDR3: TGTGCCAGCAGCTTCGGGACAGCCTACGAGCAGTACTTC.

The DNA of the CDR3 is TGTGCCAGCAGCTTAGTAAGAGAGCGGGGTGGGTCCTACGAGCAGTACTTC. Encoded protein: CASSLVRERGGSYEQYF. V usage is TRBV11-2 and J usage is TRBJ2-7; 7 positions agree with TRBD2. The V gene's germline CDR1 is SGHAT and CDR2 FQNNGV. V lost 1 base to trimming and J lost 1 base; unmatched junction nucleotides: 10. This CDR3 region has 17 residues. Full variable domain (remainder filled in from reference TRBV11-2 and TRBJ2-7): EAGVAQSPRYKIIEKRQSVAFWCNPISGHATLYWYQQILGQGPKLLIQFQNNGVVDDSQLPKDRFSAERLKGVDSTLKIQPAKLEDSAVYLCASSLVRERGGSYEQYFGPGTRLTVT.

The chain recombines TRBV6-5 with TRBJ1-2, with TRBD1 as a possible D gene (6 bases). Trimming shortened V by 0 bases and J by 7 bases, and 18 bases separated the two germline ends. Germline CDR1 and CDR2: MNHEY and SVGAGI. This CDR3 has 16 residues. CDR3 amino acids: CASSYSTIQGLSGYTF. The CDR3, as DNA: TGTGCCAGCAGTTACTCGACAATCCAGGGGCTCTCTGGCTACACCTTC.

V gene TRBV11-2 combines with J gene TRBJ1-1; 7 positions agree with TRBD1. CDR1 and CDR2 from the germline V gene are SGHAT and FQNNGV. V shed 7 bases, J shed 4 bases, and the junction held 15 bases outside the gene matches. The CDR3 is 16 residues long. The CDR3 is CASTDLRQGSGTEAFF. CDR3 nucleotides: TGTGCCAGCACCGATCTTCGACAGGGTAGTGGCACTGAAGCTTTCTTT.

The chain uses TRBV5-8 and TRBJ2-7; D call uncertain. Deletions cut 0 bases from V and 5 bases from J, with 12 bases between. The CDR3 runs 14 residues. Germline V CDR1 and CDR2: SGHTS, YDEGEE. CDR3 residues: CASSLAPPGHEQYF. CDR3 coding DNA: TGTGCCAGCAGCTTGGCCCCCCCAGGCCACGAGCAGTACTTC.

The chain uses TRBV6-5 and TRBJ2-7, with 13 bases that match TRBD2. This CDR3 comprises 15 residues. Looked up from germline, CDR1 is MNHEY and CDR2 is SVGAGI. The trim removed 10 bases at V and 0 bases at J, leaving 6 bases unmatched. The CDR3 DNA reads as TGTGCCACAGGGACTAGCGGGGTTGTCTCCTACGAGCAGTACTTC. Amino acids: CATGTSGVVSYEQYF.

The chain uses TRBV7-3 and TRBJ2-5, with a tentative D call TRBD2 (5 bases). With 5 bases removed from V and 1 base from J, the gap between germline ends came to 11 bases. Per germline, CDR1 SGHTA and CDR2 FQGTGA. CDR3 length: 14 residues. For the CDR3, the DNA is TGTGCCAGCAGCCTACTAGGGTTCCAAGAGACCCAGTACTTC. As protein: CASSLLGFQETQYF.

V and J are TRBV7-9 and TRBJ2-1; tentative D call: TRBD1 (6 bases). Per the germline V gene, CDR1 is SEHNR and CDR2 is FQNEAQ (reference sequence). The CDR3 is 16 residues long. V lost 4 bases to trimming and J lost 1 base, with 14 bases between them. The CDR3 sequence is CASSSQGIGSYNEQFF. CDR3 DNA: TGTGCCAGCAGCTCCCAGGGGATAGGGTCCTACAATGAGCAGTTCTTC.

This clone has a single count. V and J are TRBV28 and TRBJ1-1; D not certain. Trimming removed 4 bases from V and 0 bases from J, with 6 bases in between. This CDR3 has 13 residues. The germline V gene encodes CDR1 MDHEN and CDR2 SYDVKM. CDR3 DNA sequence: TGTGCCAGCAGTTCTGCGGTGAACACTGAAGCTTTCTTT. Its protein product is CASSSAVNTEAFF.

In this sample, this clone turned up a few times. This chain joins TRBV28 and TRBJ1-1; possibly TRBD1 for D (5 bases). The CDR3 contains 14 residues. Per the germline V gene, CDR1 is MDHEN and CDR2 is SYDVKM. V was clipped by 8 bases and J by 0 bases, with 13 bases between them. CDR3 DNA: TGTGCCAGCCGCCCCGGGGGTGTGAACACTGAAGCTTTCTTT. As protein: CASRPGGVNTEAFF.

V and J are TRBV14 and TRBJ1-2, with TRBD1 identical over 9 bases. The CDR3 length is 14 residues. CDR1 and CDR2 from the germline V gene are SGHDN and FVKESK. V dropped 4 bases and J dropped 3; count of bases not matched to a gene: 3. CDR3 bases: TGTGCCAGCAGCCGGGACAGGGATGACTATGGCTACACCTTC. It encodes CASSRDRDDYGYTF.

The chain has TRBV25-1 and TRBJ1-4; D may be TRBD1 (5 bases). From germline, CDR1 is MGHDK and CDR2 SYGVNS. The CDR3 sequence is 14 residues long. V was clipped by 1 base and J by 7 bases, with 10 bases between them. CDR3 bases: TGTGCCAGCAGTGAATCCGGCAGGGCTGAAAAACTGTTTTTT. This gives the protein CASSESGRAEKLFF.

The chain couples TRBV2 to TRBJ2-3; 11 bases line up with TRBD2. The CDR3 is made up of 15 amino acids. After removal of 8 bases from V and 0 bases from J, the junction contained 4 bases not matched to a gene. Germline V gene lookup returns CDR1 SNHLY and CDR2 FYNNEI. CDR3 region: CASARTSGSTDTQYF. The CDR3 coding sequence is TGTGCCAGCGCCAGGACTAGCGGGAGCACAGATACGCAGTATTTT.